The clone carrying this T cell receptor (beta chain) was found a few times. Antigen: not known. cDNA synthesis used the whole RNA isolate, giving expressed TCRB sequences. The table came from immunoSEQ multiplex PCR; TCRdb's copy has only in-frame clones and leaves some out. The sample has around 300,000 clones, 7.5% to 9.5% seen once; the top ten hold roughly 1%. Based on CD45RO/CCR7/CD25/CD127/CD95/CD27, CD4+ regulatory, stem cell-like memory, naive and central memory cells were sorted. The data belong to a study of beta chain features in type 1 diabetes. Whole-study context: No age, gender or cell yield differences were seen between patients and healthy donors.

There are 15 residues in the CDR3. J was trimmed by 6 bases and V by 5 bases; bases with no gene match: 7. Germline assignment: CDR1 SGHAT and CDR2 FQNNGV. Notes on the study in general: Fewer junction insertions and more nucleotide deletions appeared in type 1 diabetes patients. The naive, central memory and Treg TCRB repertoires looked more alike in patients than they did in healthy donors.

Material: central memory CD4+ T cells from blood. The TCR sequence derives from a woman aged 18-35 years in good health. The J gene is TRBJ2-2, the V gene TRBV11-2; 9 positions agree with TRBD2. For the CDR3, the DNA is TGTGCCAGCAGCGATGGACTAGCGTTCGCCGGGGAGCTGTTTTTT. Residues: CASSDGLAFAGELFF.